One and the same sample provided the 8 T cell receptor beta chains below, sequenced in a study of beta chain features in type 1 diabetes. Study-level points and caveats: Shorter TCRB CDR3s, moderately but significantly so, were found in Type 1 diabetes patients in all four CD4+ subsets.

For these TCRs, the target antigens are not known. Of the isolated RNA, all was reverse transcribed, and so the sequenced material was expressed TCRB transcripts. Profiling relied on immunoSEQ multiplex PCR, and the TCRdb table lists in-frame clones only, not all of them. The sample contains under 250,000 clones, over 11% of which appear only once. Source material: naive CD4+ T cells from blood. The receptor source for this set is a man aged 30-40 years with type 1 diabetes.

The chain joins TRBV9 to TRBJ2-3; TRBD2 matches 10 bases. The germline gives CDR1 SGDLS, CDR2 YYNGEE. The trim removed 1 base at V and 0 bases at J, leaving 5 bases unmatched. The CDR3 spans 17 residues. CDR3 region: CASSVISGGKSTDTQYF. The CDR3, as DNA: TGTGCCAGCAGCGTAATTAGCGGGGGGAAGAGCACAGATACGCAGTATTTT. Full variable domain (rest looked up from reference TRBV9 and TRBJ2-3): DSGVTQTPKHLITATGQRVTLRCSPRSGDLSVYWYQQSLDQGLQFLIQYYNGEERAKGNILERFSAQQFPDLHSELNLSSLELGDSALYFCASSVISGGKSTDTQYFGPGTRLTVL.

CDR3 amino acids: CASINAGDTQYF. The CDR3, as DNA: TGTGCCAGCATCAACGCGGGGGATACGCAGTATTTT. V usage is TRBV7-9 and J usage is TRBJ2-3; TRBD2 is a possible D gene (6 bases). Germline-derived CDR1 and CDR2 are SEHNR and FQNEAQ (reference sequence). The CDR3 loop spans 12 amino acids. V lost 7 bases and J lost 6, with 11 bases in between.

The V gene is TRBV6-6, the J gene TRBJ2-5; maybe TRBD2 (6 bases). The CDR3 is 14 residues long. V was pared by 4 bases and J by 2 bases, with 11 bases between. Germline lookup yields CDR1 MNHNY and CDR2 SVGAGI (reference sequence). CDR3 DNA sequence: TGTGCCAGCAGTTGGAGGGGCGGACAAGAGACCCAGTACTTC. This translates into CASSWRGGQETQYF.

This chain links TRBV5-8 with TRBJ1-2, with D unclear. This CDR3 is built from 15 residues. CDR1 is SGHTS, CDR2 YDEGEE, per germline. V was shortened by 0 bases and J by 2 bases, with 11 bases between the two germline ends. For the CDR3, the DNA is TGTGCCAGCAGCTTGGCCCTACGAGGGAACTATGGCTACACCTTC. It is translated as CASSLALRGNYGYTF.

This clone came up a few times. V is TRBV2 and J is TRBJ2-5, with 7 bases that match TRBD2. The germline CDR1 and CDR2 sequences are SNHLY and FYNNEI. V was clipped by 2 bases and J by 4 bases; unmatched bases: 4. The CDR3 extends over 14 amino acids. The CDR3 nucleotides are TGTGCCAGCAGTGAATCTGGGGGGGGAGAGACCCAGTACTTC. It translates to CASSESGGGETQYF.

In its sample, this clone was seen a few times. This chain uses TRBV7-9 with TRBJ1-4; TRBD1 agrees at 7 bases. This CDR3 comprises 16 residues. After removal of 10 bases from V and 12 bases from J, the junction contained 23 bases not matched to a gene. Germline loops: CDR1 SEHNR, CDR2 FQNEAQ (reference sequence). CDR3 nucleotide sequence: TGTGCCATCGATAGGGACAGTTGGACTGATTCGGGTGAACTGTTTTTT. It codes for CAIDRDSWTDSGELFF.

This clone was seen a few times. This CDR3 reads CASSLEWGGRQFF. The CDR3 DNA sequence: TGTGCCAGCAGCTTGGAATGGGGAGGTCGGCAGTTCTTC. The V and J genes are TRBV5-5 and TRBJ2-1, with TRBD2 as a possible D gene (6 bases). V shed 0 bases and J shed 12 bases, with 13 bases lying between them. Germline V gene data show CDR1 as SGHKS and CDR2 as YYEKEE (reference sequence). The CDR3 runs 13 residues.

The chain recombines TRBV5-4 with TRBJ2-1, with 12 bases matching TRBD2. This CDR3 has 18 amino acids. Germline V gene data show CDR1 as SGHNT and CDR2 as YYREEE (reference sequence). V dropped 2 bases and J dropped 2; count of bases not matched to a gene: 8. For the CDR3, the DNA is TGTGCCAGCAGCTTAAGACTAGCGGGAGTGACCCCCTACAATGAGCAGTTCTTC. Translation: CASSLRLAGVTPYNEQFF.